Sequencing of this TCR beta chain was carried out in a study of T cells in Graves' hyperthyroidism and ophthalmopathy. Whole-study context: Peripheral blood draws took place at initial diagnosis, ahead of any treatment.

TCR beta CDR3 region amplification was performed from RNA transcripts. First-round RT-PCR with HTBI primers amplified the TCR CDR3 region. One entry per CDR3 protein, called by TCRdb with MiXCR from the multiplex PCR reads. The sample includes about 760,000 distinct CDR3 sequences, 35% seen only once; the top ten take approximately 31%. Overall study findings and caveats: For ophthalmopathy, model prediction preceded onset by a median about six months.

The germline CDR1 and CDR2 sequences are SQVTM and ANQGSEA. The CDR3 totals 11 residues. V lost 4 bases and J 3 bases, leaving 6 bases between the germline ends. This clonotype was counted at least ten times. The antigen remains undetermined. Aged 18 to 65, the patients had hyperthyroidism that was newly diagnosed and had lasted under 2 months. PBMCs were obtained from approximately 10 ml fresh peripheral blood. This chain joins TRBV29-1 and TRBJ1-2; D is unresolved. Sequencing was done on a sample of blood. The receptor was isolated from a woman between 40 and 50 years old with Graves' hyperthyroidism. This CDR3 reads CSVVLDYGYTF. DNA of the CDR3: TGCAGCGTTGTCCTGGACTATGGCTACACCTTC.